This T cell receptor beta chain is from a study of cytomegalovirus exposure and HLA in healthy donors. Study context: Unique TCRs numbering some 77 million, obtained from HLA-typed donors, made up an early data release.

Healthy bone marrow donors supplied every sample. Both 60 Vbeta primers and 13 Jbeta primers went into the PCR. Only in-frame clones appear in the TCRdb table, and some are missing; sequencing was by immunoSEQ multiplex PCR. The table records roughly 190,000 clones, over 70% of them present only once. The CDR3 is 15 amino acids. The germline gives CDR1 MNHEY, CDR2 SVGAGI. The V end lost 0 bases, the J end lost 4 bases, and 9 bases lay between the germline ends. V is TRBV6-5 and J is TRBJ1-4; no reliable D call. The sequence derives from a woman younger than 45 in good health and CMV-seropositive. The specimen sequenced was PBMCs. Here the CDR3 DNA reads TGTGCCAGCAGTTACTCTGGCCAGTTTAATGAAAAACTGTTTTTT. This codes for CASSYSGQFNEKLFF.